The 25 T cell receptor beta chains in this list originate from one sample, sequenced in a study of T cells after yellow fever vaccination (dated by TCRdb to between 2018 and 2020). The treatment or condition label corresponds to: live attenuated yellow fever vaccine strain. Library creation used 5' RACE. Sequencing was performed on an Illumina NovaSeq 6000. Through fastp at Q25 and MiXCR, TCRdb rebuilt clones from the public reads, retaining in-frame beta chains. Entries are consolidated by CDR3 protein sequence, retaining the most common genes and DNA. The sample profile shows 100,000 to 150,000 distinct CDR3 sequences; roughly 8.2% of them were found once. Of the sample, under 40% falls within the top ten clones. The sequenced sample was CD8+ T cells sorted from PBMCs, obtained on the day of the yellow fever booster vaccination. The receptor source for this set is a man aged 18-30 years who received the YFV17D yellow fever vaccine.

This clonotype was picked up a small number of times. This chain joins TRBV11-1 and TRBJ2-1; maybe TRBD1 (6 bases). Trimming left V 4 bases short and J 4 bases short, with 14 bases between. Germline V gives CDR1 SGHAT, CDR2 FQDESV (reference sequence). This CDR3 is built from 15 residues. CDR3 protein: CASSSVGQQYNEQFF. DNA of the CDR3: TGTGCCAGCAGCTCCGTCGGACAGCAATACAATGAGCAGTTCTTC.

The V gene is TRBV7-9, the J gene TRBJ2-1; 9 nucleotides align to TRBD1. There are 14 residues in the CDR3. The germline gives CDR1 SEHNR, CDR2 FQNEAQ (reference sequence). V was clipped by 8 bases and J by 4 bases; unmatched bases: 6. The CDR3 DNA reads TGTGCCAGCGCCCCAGGACAGGGGTACAATGAGCAGTTCTTC. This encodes CASAPGQGYNEQFF.

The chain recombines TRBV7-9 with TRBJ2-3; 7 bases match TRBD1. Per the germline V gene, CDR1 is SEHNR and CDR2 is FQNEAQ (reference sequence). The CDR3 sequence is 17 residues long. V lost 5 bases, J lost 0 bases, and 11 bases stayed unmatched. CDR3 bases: TGTGCCAGCAGCCCGTACACTGGACAGGAAAGCACAGATACGCAGTATTTT. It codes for CASSPYTGQESTDTQYF.

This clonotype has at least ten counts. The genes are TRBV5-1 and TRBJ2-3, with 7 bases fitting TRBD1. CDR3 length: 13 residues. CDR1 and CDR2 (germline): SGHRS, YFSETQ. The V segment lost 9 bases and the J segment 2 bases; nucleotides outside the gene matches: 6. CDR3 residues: CANQQGNTDTQYF. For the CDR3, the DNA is TGCGCCAACCAACAGGGGAACACAGATACGCAGTATTTT.

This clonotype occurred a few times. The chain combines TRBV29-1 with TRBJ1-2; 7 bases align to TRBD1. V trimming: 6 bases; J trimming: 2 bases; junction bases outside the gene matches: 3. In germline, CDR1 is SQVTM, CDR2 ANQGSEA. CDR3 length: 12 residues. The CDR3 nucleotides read TGCAGCGTCGAACAGGGGAACTATGGCTACACCTTC. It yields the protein CSVEQGNYGYTF.

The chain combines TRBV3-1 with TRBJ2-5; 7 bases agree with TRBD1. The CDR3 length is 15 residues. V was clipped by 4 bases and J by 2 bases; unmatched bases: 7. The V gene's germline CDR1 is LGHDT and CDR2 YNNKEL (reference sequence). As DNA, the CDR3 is TGTGCCAGCAGCCTACGCCCGGGACAGCAAGAGACCCAGTACTTC. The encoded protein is CASSLRPGQQETQYF.

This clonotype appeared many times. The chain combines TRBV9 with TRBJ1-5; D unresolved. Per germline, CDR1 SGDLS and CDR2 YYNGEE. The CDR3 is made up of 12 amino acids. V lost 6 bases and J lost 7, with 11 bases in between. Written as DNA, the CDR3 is TGTGCCAGCAAGGTGCCGGGGCAGCCCCAGCATTTT. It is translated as CASKVPGQPQHF.

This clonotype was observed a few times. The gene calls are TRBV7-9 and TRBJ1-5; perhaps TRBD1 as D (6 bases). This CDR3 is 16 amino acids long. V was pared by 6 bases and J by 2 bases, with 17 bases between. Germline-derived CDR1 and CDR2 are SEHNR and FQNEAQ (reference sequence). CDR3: CASSSTGKTGNQPQHF. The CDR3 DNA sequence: TGTGCCAGCAGTTCTACAGGGAAGACGGGCAATCAGCCCCAGCATTTT.

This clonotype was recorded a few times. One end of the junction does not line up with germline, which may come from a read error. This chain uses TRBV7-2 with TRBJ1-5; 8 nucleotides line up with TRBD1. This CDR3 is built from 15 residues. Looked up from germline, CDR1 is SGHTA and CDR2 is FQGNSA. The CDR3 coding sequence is TGTGCCAGCAGTTTAGGGACAGGCCTCAATCAGCCCCAGCATTTT. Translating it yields CASSLGTGLNQPQHF.

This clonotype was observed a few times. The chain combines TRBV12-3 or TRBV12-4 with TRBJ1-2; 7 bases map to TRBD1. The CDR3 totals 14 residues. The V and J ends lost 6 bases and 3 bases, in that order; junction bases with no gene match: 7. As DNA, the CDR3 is TGTGCCAGCAGCCCATCGACAGGGTACTATGGCTACACCTTC. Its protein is CASSPSTGYYGYTF.

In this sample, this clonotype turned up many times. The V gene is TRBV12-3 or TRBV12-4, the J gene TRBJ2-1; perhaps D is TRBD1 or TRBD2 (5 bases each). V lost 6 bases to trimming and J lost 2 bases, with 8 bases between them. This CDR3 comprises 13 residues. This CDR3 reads CASSRGPYNEQFF. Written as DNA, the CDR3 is TGTGCCAGCAGCCGGGGACCCTACAATGAGCAGTTCTTC.

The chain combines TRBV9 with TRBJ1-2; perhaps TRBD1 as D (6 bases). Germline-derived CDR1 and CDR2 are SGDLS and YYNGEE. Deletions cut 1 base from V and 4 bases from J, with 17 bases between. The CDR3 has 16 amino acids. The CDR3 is CASSVSRTGKIYGYTF. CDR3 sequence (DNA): TGTGCCAGCAGCGTAAGTCGTACAGGGAAAATCTATGGCTACACCTTC.

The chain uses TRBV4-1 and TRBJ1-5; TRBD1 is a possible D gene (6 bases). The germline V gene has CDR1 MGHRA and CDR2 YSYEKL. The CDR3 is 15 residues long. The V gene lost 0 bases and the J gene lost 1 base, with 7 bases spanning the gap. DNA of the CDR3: TGCGCCAGCAGCCAAGACAGGGGAAGCAATCAGCCCCAGCATTTT. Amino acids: CASSQDRGSNQPQHF.

CDR3 nucleotides: TGTGCCAGCAGAAGACAGGAATCCTACGAGCAGTACTTC. It specifies CASRRQESYEQYF. The chain recombines TRBV7-9 with TRBJ2-7; D is perhaps TRBD1 (6 bases). Germline V gene data show CDR1 as SEHNR and CDR2 as FQNEAQ (reference sequence). This CDR3 spans 13 amino acids. Trimming took off 6 bases at V and 1 base at J, with 10 bases between the two ends.

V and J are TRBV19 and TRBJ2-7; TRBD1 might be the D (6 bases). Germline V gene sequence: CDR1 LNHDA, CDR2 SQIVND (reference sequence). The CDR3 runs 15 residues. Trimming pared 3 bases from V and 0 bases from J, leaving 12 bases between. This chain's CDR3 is CASSIGGQLSYEQYF. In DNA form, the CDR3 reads TGTGCCAGTAGTATCGGAGGACAGCTCTCCTACGAGCAGTACTTC.

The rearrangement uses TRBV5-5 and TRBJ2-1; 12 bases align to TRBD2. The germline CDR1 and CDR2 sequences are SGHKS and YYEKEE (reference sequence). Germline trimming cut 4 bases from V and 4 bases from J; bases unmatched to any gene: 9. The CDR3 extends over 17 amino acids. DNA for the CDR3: TGTGCCAGCAGCCCGCTAGCGGGGGGGCGGCTATACAATGAGCAGTTCTTC. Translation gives CASSPLAGGRLYNEQFF.

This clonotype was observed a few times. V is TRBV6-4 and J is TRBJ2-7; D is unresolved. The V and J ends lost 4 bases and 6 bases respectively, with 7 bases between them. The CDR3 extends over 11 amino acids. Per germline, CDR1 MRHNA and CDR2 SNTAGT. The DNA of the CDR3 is TGTGCCAGCAGTGCGCGGTGCGAGCAGTACGTC. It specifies CASSARCEQYV.

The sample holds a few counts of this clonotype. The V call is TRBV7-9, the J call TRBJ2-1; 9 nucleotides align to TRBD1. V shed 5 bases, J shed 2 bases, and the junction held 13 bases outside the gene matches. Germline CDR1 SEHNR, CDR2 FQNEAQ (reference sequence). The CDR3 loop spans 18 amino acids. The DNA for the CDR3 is TGTGCCAGCAGCGGCCCGGGACAGGGTTTGGTCCCCTACAATGAGCAGTTCTTC. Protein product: CASSGPGQGLVPYNEQFF.

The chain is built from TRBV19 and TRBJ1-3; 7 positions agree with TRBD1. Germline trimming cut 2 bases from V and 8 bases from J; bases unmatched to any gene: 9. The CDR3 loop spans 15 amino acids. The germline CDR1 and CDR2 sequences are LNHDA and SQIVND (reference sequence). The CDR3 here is CASSITTGTPDTIYF. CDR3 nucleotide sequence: TGTGCCAGTAGTATAACGACAGGGACCCCGGACACCATATATTTT.

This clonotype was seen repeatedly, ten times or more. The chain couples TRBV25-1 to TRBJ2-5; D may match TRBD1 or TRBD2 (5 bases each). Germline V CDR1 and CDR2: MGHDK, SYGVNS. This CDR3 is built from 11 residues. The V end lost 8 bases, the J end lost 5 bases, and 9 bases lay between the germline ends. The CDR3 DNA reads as TGTGCCAGCGGGGGTAGGGAGACCCAGTACTTC. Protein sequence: CASGGRETQYF. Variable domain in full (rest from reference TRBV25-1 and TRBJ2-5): EADIYQTPRYLVIGTGKKITLECSQTMGHDKMYWYQQDPGMELHLIHYSYGVNSTEKGDLSSESTVSRIRTEHFPLTLESARPSHTSQYLCASGGRETQYFGPGTRLLVL.

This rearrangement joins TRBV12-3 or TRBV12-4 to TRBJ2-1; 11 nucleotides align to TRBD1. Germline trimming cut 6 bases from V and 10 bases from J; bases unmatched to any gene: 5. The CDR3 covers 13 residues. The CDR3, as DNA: TGTGCCAGCAGCTGGACAGGGGGCGGCGAGCAGTTCTTC. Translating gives CASSWTGGGEQFF.

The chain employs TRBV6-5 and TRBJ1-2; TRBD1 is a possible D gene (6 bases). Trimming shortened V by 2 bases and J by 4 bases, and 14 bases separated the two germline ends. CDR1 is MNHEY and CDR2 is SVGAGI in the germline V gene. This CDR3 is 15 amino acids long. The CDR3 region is CASSYGGLVSYGYTF. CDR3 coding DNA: TGTGCCAGCAGTTACGGGGGGCTTGTTTCCTATGGCTACACCTTC.

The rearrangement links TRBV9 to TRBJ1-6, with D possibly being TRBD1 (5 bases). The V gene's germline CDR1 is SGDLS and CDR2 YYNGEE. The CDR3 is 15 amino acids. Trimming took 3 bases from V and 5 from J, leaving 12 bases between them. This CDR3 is CASSGRDLDNSPLHF. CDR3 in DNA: TGTGCCAGCAGCGGCCGGGACTTAGATAATTCACCCCTCCACTTT.

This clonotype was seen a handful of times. CDR3 nucleotide sequence: TGTGCCAGCAGCGGCGCAACAGGGGATGGCTCCTACAATGAGCAGTTCTTC. The encoded protein is CASSGATGDGSYNEQFF. V gene TRBV9 combines with J gene TRBJ2-1; 7 nucleotides agree with TRBD1. Unmatched junction bases numbered 9, after V lost 3 bases and J lost 0 bases. This CDR3 has 17 residues. Germline V gene data show CDR1 as SGDLS and CDR2 as YYNGEE.

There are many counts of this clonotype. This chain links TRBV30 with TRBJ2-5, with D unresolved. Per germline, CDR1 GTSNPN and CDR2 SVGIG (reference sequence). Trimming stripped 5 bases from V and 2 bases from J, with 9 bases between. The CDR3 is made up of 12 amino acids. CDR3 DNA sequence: TGTGCCTGGGCAGGATCACAAGAGACCCAGTACTTC. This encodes CAWAGSQETQYF.